In this sample, the clone carrying this TCR beta chain turned up a few times. What it binds is not known. The data were taken from a study of long-term antiretroviral therapy in people with HIV. At least one PBMC sample before ART and at least two after were required. The immunoSEQ assay was v3.0, run at survey level. Sequencing was performed with immunoSEQ multiplex PCR; in TCRdb, only in-frame clones are kept and a portion is missing. The sample has roughly 25,000 clones, over 75% seen once. This CDR3 is built from 11 residues. CDR1 is MNHNS and CDR2 is SASEGT in the germline V gene. V dropped 4 bases and J dropped 11 bases, with 8 bases sitting between them. Study findings and constraints: Controls exceeded HIV repertoires in CDR3 length range. Post-ART, diversity grew, though it stayed under transplant donor control levels.

The chain has TRBV6-1 and TRBJ1-4; weak D call: TRBD1 (6 bases). The source is a woman in her twenties or thirties with HIV. Sample: unsorted PBMCs, taken 1.1 years before starting antiretroviral therapy. CDR3 DNA: TGTGCCAGCAGTGCAGGGGTGAAACTGTTTTTT. It yields the protein CASSAGVKLFF.